This passage covers 12 T cell receptor beta chains from one sample sequenced in a study of beta chain features in type 1 diabetes. Overall study results and limits: In every one of the four CD4+ subsets, TCRB CDR3s were moderately but significantly shorter in Type 1 diabetes patients.

The isolated RNA, all of it, was reverse transcribed, so expressed TCRB transcripts were what got sequenced. Sequenced by immunoSEQ multiplex PCR; TCRdb stores in-frame clones only, minus some. Seen here are about 340,000 clones, approximately 15% observed once, and the top ten hold nearly 0.015%. No antigens are known for them. The sample taken for sequencing was naive CD4+ T cells from blood. The receptors were sampled from a woman under 30 with type 1 diabetes.

This clone has only a few counts. The chain is built from TRBV28 and TRBJ2-1; 10 bases are a match to TRBD2. CDR1 is MDHEN, CDR2 SYDVKM, per germline. J lost 7 bases, V lost 7 bases, and 10 bases had no gene match. The length of the CDR3 is 15 residues. The CDR3 here is CASKYSGRIRNEQFF. CDR3 coding DNA: TGTGCCAGCAAGTATAGCGGGAGGATACGGAATGAGCAGTTCTTC.

CDR3 sequence: CASADRESYEQYV. Here the CDR3 DNA reads TGTGCCAGCGCCGACAGGGAATCCTACGAGCAGTACGTC. The chain is built from TRBV18 and TRBJ2-7; 7 nucleotides match TRBD1. The CDR3 is 13 amino acids. Germline V lookup: CDR1 KGHSH, CDR2 LQKENI. The V and J ends lost 8 bases and 1 base, in that order; junction bases with no gene match: 5.

This clone was recorded a few times. This chain links TRBV19 with TRBJ2-6, with D possibly matching TRBD2 (6 bases). V gave up 4 bases and J gave up 4 bases, with 17 bases separating them. Germline CDR1 is LNHDA and CDR2 is SQIVND (reference sequence). This CDR3 is built from 17 residues. The CDR3 loop is CASSTRGGAGGANVLTF. CDR3 DNA: TGTGCCAGTAGTACCCGGGGAGGCGCGGGAGGGGCCAACGTCCTGACTTTC.

This chain connects TRBV19 to TRBJ2-1, with D maybe TRBD1 (5 bases). V shed 3 bases and J shed 5 bases, with 11 bases lying between them. Germline-derived CDR1 and CDR2 are LNHDA and SQIVND (reference sequence). There are 14 residues in the CDR3. As DNA, the CDR3 is TGTGCCAGTAGTATTCTGGGCAGGGACAATGAGCAGTTCTTC. This encodes CASSILGRDNEQFF.

This clone was detected only once. The V and J genes are TRBV18 and TRBJ1-4; D gene unclear. The CDR3 length is 15 residues. Germline values: CDR1 KGHSH, CDR2 LQKENI. Trimming took off 0 bases at V and 2 bases at J, with 7 bases between the two ends. Here the CDR3 DNA reads TGTGCCAGCTCACCACCCACTCGGACTAATGAAAAACTGTTTTTT. It translates to CASSPPTRTNEKLFF.

This clone was detected a few times. The chain links TRBV25-1 to TRBJ2-5, with TRBD2 as a possible D gene (5 bases). This CDR3 spans 14 amino acids. V lost 1 base to trimming and J lost 3 bases, with 9 bases between them. CDR1 and CDR2 (germline): MGHDK, SYGVNS. CDR3 sequence (DNA): TGTGCCAGCAGTGAATGGTCTAGCAAAGAGACCCAGTACTTC. Its translation is CASSEWSSKETQYF.

The chain couples TRBV5-1 to TRBJ2-1; tentatively, D is TRBD1 (5 bases). The V end lost 0 bases, the J end lost 2 bases, and 9 bases lay between the germline ends. The CDR3 extends over 15 amino acids. Germline CDR1 is SGHRS and CDR2 is YFSETQ. The CDR3 DNA reads as TGCGCCAGCAGCTTGGAGGGGCAAACCTACAATGAGCAGTTCTTC. As protein: CASSLEGQTYNEQFF. The full variable domain, its missing parts supplied by reference TRBV5-1 and TRBJ2-1, is KAGVTQTPRYLIKTRGQQVTLSCSPISGHRSVSWYQQTPGQGLQFLFEYFSETQRNKGNFPGRFSGRQFSNSRSEMNVSTLELGDSALYLCASSLEGQTYNEQFFGPGTRLTVL.

This clone has only a few counts. V gene TRBV18 combines with J gene TRBJ2-7; 9 nucleotides agree with TRBD1. The J segment lost 5 bases and the V segment lost 4 bases, leaving 6 bases of the junction unmatched. This CDR3 is 14 amino acids long. CDR1 is KGHSH, CDR2 LQKENI, per germline. CDR3 nucleotides: TGTGCCAGCTCACTACTAGACAGGGGGAACGAGCAGTACTTC. Encoded protein: CASSLLDRGNEQYF.

This clone showed up just a few times. This rearrangement joins TRBV7-2 to TRBJ1-2; maybe TRBD1 (6 bases). The ends were cut back, 6 bases at V and 8 bases at J, with 16 bases in the middle. The V gene's germline CDR1 is SGHTA and CDR2 FQGNSA. The CDR3 sequence is 13 residues long. CDR3 sequence reads: CASSQTGQGGYTF. In DNA form, the CDR3 reads TGTGCCAGCAGTCAGACAGGCCAAGGGGGCTACACCTTC. The full variable domain, in which reference TRBV7-2 and TRBJ1-2 provide the parts outside the CDR3, is GAGVSQSPSNKVTEKGKDVELRCDPISGHTALYWYRQSLGQGLEFLIYFQGNSAPDKSGLPSDRFSAERTGGSVSTLTIQRTQQEDSAVYLCASSQTGQGGYTFGSGTRLTVV.

This clone was seen more than once but under ten times. The J gene is TRBJ2-1, the V gene TRBV18, with no clear D. The CDR3 is 15 amino acids. Germline CDR1 KGHSH, CDR2 LQKENI. Trimming removed 5 bases from V and 4 bases from J, with 15 bases in between. The CDR3 DNA is TGTGCCAGCTCATTCCTAGAAGAACCTTACAATGAGCAGTTCTTC. It specifies CASSFLEEPYNEQFF.

This chain joins TRBV30 and TRBJ2-1, with TRBD2 matching over 14 bases. CDR3 length: 17 amino acids. Trimming took 4 bases from V and 6 from J; bases not matched to a gene: 11. Looked up from germline, CDR1 is GTSNPN and CDR2 is SVGIG (reference sequence). The CDR3 sequence: CAWTQRFGTSGSNEQFF. The CDR3 DNA is TGTGCCTGGACCCAGAGATTCGGGACTAGCGGGAGCAATGAGCAGTTCTTC. The variable domain in full, completed from reference TRBV30 and TRBJ2-1, reads SQTIHQWPATLVQPVGSPLSLECTVEGTSNPNLYWYRQAAGRGLQLLFYSVGIGQISSEVPQNLSASRPQDRQFILSSKKLLLSDSGFYLCAWTQRFGTSGSNEQFFGPGTRLTVL.

This clone came up a few times. V usage is TRBV2 and J usage is TRBJ2-1, with TRBD1 matching over 7 bases. The CDR3 runs 15 residues. Germline V CDR1 and CDR2: SNHLY, FYNNEI. Trimming took 4 bases from V and 3 from J; bases not matched to a gene: 6. The CDR3 protein is CASSAGQAGYNEQFF. The CDR3 nucleotides read TGTGCCAGCAGTGCCGGACAGGCCGGCTACAATGAGCAGTTCTTC.